The 30 T cell receptor beta chains below come from one sample, sequenced in a study of CD8 T cells in Susac syndrome. Reverse transcription of about 0.5 to 1 ug RNA used random hexamers. TCRdb passed the immunoSEQ multiplex PCR reads through MiXCR, listing each CDR3 protein once. The sample includes around 200,000 distinct CDR3 sequences, over 90% seen only once; the top ten take approximately 0.16%. Material: CD8+ T cells from PBMCs. The receptors come from a human donor with Susac syndrome.

The chain employs TRBV20-1 and TRBJ2-5, with D uncertain. V was trimmed by 0 bases and J by 5 bases, leaving 16 bases between them. CDR3 length: 15 amino acids. From germline, CDR1 is DFQATT and CDR2 SNEGSKA (reference sequence). The CDR3 loop reads CSARDSSGRIETQYF. The CDR3 DNA reads TGCAGTGCTAGAGACTCAAGTGGACGCATTGAGACCCAGTACTTC.

V and J are TRBV27 and TRBJ2-7; D possibly corresponds to TRBD1 (6 bases). The CDR3 covers 13 residues. In germline, CDR1 is MNHEY, CDR2 SMNVEV (reference sequence). V was trimmed by 3 bases and J by 4 bases, leaving 10 bases between them. CDR3 coding DNA: TGTGCCAGCAGTTTGTCACAGGGTTACGAGCAGTACTTC. This sequence encodes CASSLSQGYEQYF.

V and J are TRBV4-1 and TRBJ2-7, with 12 positions matching TRBD2. The CDR3 is 18 amino acids. CDR1 and CDR2 from the germline V gene are MGHRA and YSYEKL. Trimming took 0 bases from V and 6 from J; bases not matched to a gene: 12. The CDR3 loop reads CASSQDLFGLAGSREQYF. The CDR3 DNA reads as TGCGCCAGCAGCCAAGATCTCTTCGGACTAGCGGGATCGCGCGAGCAGTACTTC.

Only one count was recorded for this clonotype. The gene calls are TRBV6-1 and TRBJ1-5; unclear D gene. Trimming stripped 5 bases from V and 0 bases from J, with 14 bases between. This CDR3 is 16 amino acids long. Germline V gene sequence: CDR1 MNHNS, CDR2 SASEGT. The CDR3 spells CASSLSGSYSNQPQHF. The CDR3 nucleotides are TGTGCCAGCAGTCTGTCGGGGAGCTATAGCAATCAGCCCCAGCATTTT.

This chain's CDR3 is CATSRDRQNTEAFF. DNA for the CDR3: TGTGCCACCAGCAGAGATCGGCAGAACACTGAAGCTTTCTTT. The rearrangement joins TRBV15 to TRBJ1-1, with D unclear. CDR3 length equals 14 residues. Trimming removed 0 bases at V and 1 base at J, with 6 bases between. Germline-derived CDR1 and CDR2 are LNHNV and YYDKDF (reference sequence).

The chain is built from TRBV11-1 and TRBJ2-2; TRBD2 agrees at 9 bases. The CDR3 loop spans 16 amino acids. Germline CDR1 reads SGHAT; CDR2 reads FQDESV (reference sequence). V trimming: 4 bases; J trimming: 5 bases; junction bases outside the gene matches: 8. The chain's CDR3 is CASSSEDLAGTGELFF. CDR3 in DNA: TGTGCCAGCAGCTCCGAGGACCTAGCGGGAACCGGGGAGCTGTTTTTT.

V gene TRBV30 combines with J gene TRBJ2-7; D is unclear. Trimming shortened V by 2 bases and J by 3 bases, and 8 bases separated the two germline ends. This CDR3 has 12 amino acids. Germline V gives CDR1 GTSNPN, CDR2 SVGIG (reference sequence). CDR3 loop: CAWSTTHYEQYF. DNA for the CDR3: TGTGCCTGGAGTACCACCCACTACGAGCAGTACTTC.

The gene calls are TRBV5-4 and TRBJ1-1; no clear D. V dropped 0 bases and J dropped 0 bases, with 3 bases sitting between them. CDR1 SGHNT and CDR2 YYREEE come from the germline V gene (reference sequence). The CDR3 spans 13 residues. The CDR3 protein is CASSLVMNTEAFF. The DNA of the CDR3 is TGTGCCAGCAGCTTGGTTATGAACACTGAAGCTTTCTTT.

The chain recombines TRBV15 with TRBJ2-5, with D possibly being TRBD1 or TRBD2 (6 bases each). Per the germline V gene, CDR1 is LNHNV and CDR2 is YYDKDF (reference sequence). The CDR3 runs to 17 residues. The V gene lost 0 bases and the J gene lost 5 bases, with 19 bases spanning the gap. The CDR3, as DNA: TGTGCCACCAGCAGAGATCAGGGTGTGGAGGGGGAGGAGACCCAGTACTTC. As protein: CATSRDQGVEGEETQYF.

CDR3 sequence reads: CASSLAAGGESYNEQFF. The CDR3 DNA reads TGTGCCAGCAGCTTAGCGGCCGGCGGGGAAAGCTACAATGAGCAGTTCTTC. This chain uses TRBV13 with TRBJ2-1, with a weak D call TRBD2 (6 bases). The CDR3 is 17 residues long. With 1 base removed from V and 3 bases from J, the gap between germline ends came to 16 bases. Germline values: CDR1 PRHDT, CDR2 FYEKMQ (reference sequence).

The rearrangement uses TRBV7-2 and TRBJ1-1, with D unclear. Germline assignment: CDR1 SGHTA and CDR2 FQGNSA. V was pared by 1 base and J by 1 base, with 10 bases between. The CDR3 has 15 amino acids. CDR3 sequence (DNA): TGTGCCAGCAGCTTAGTATGGACCGGGAACACTGAAGCTTTCTTT. It translates to CASSLVWTGNTEAFF.

The chain links TRBV27 to TRBJ2-7; TRBD2 matches 7 bases. V dropped 3 bases and J dropped 3; count of bases not matched to a gene: 2. The CDR3 is made up of 13 amino acids. Looked up from germline, CDR1 is MNHEY and CDR2 is SMNVEV (reference sequence). The chain's CDR3 is CASSFRGDYEQYF. The CDR3, as DNA: TGTGCCAGCAGTTTTCGGGGGGACTACGAGCAGTACTTC.

The chain combines TRBV9 with TRBJ2-5; D gene ambiguous. Germline CDR1 is SGDLS and CDR2 is YYNGEE. Trimming removed 4 bases at V and 4 bases at J, with 14 bases between. The CDR3 runs 14 residues. The DNA for the CDR3 is TGTGCCAGCAGCCCCGGCTCCCCGGGAGAGACCCAGTACTTC. It specifies CASSPGSPGETQYF.

The chain recombines TRBV9 with TRBJ2-3, with 12 nucleotides matching TRBD2. CDR1 and CDR2 from the germline V gene are SGDLS and YYNGEE. The CDR3 is 15 residues long. Trimming cost V 4 bases and J 3 bases; bases outside gene matches: 3. The CDR3 nucleotides are TGTGCCAGCAGCCCTACTAGCGGGGGGACAGATACGCAGTATTTT. This translates into CASSPTSGGTDTQYF.

The J gene is TRBJ2-5, the V gene TRBV5-1, with D unclear. V gave up 4 bases and J gave up 0 bases, with 22 bases separating them. This CDR3 region has 18 residues. Germline lookup yields CDR1 SGHRS and CDR2 YFSETQ. CDR3 protein: CASSLPRLLTLYQETQYF. The DNA for the CDR3 is TGCGCCAGCAGCCTACCCCGACTGCTTACCTTGTACCAAGAGACCCAGTACTTC.

The rearrangement links TRBV9 to TRBJ2-3; TRBD2 aligns across 14 bases. Per germline, CDR1 SGDLS and CDR2 YYNGEE. The CDR3 consists of 16 residues. V was clipped by 0 bases and J by 5 bases; unmatched bases: 2. This CDR3 is CASSVGGLAGEDTQYF. In nucleotides, the CDR3 is TGTGCCAGCAGCGTAGGGGGACTAGCGGGGGAAGATACGCAGTATTTT.

This sequence joins TRBV12-3 or TRBV12-4 and TRBJ1-5, with a tentative D call TRBD1 (5 bases). The CDR3 contains 13 residues. V lost 6 bases and J 4 bases, leaving 10 bases between the germline ends. CDR3 region: CASSTDRNQPQHF. The CDR3 bases are TGTGCCAGCAGCACAGACAGAAATCAGCCCCAGCATTTT.

The chain recombines TRBV7-9 with TRBJ1-2, with TRBD1 identical over 9 bases. The CDR3 length is 15 residues. Per germline, CDR1 SEHNR and CDR2 FQNEAQ (reference sequence). V was pared by 1 base and J by 8 bases, with 8 bases of the junction left unmatched. In nucleotides, the CDR3 is TGTGCCAGCAGCTTAGAGGACAGGGGAATGTACGGCTACACCTTC. As protein: CASSLEDRGMYGYTF.

The CDR3 bases are TGCAGCGTTGAAAACAGGGGTTTTTCTGAAGCTTTCTTT. Translating it yields CSVENRGFSEAFF. The V and J genes are TRBV29-1 and TRBJ1-1; TRBD1 agrees at 7 bases. V shed 2 bases, J shed 6 bases, and the junction held 6 bases outside the gene matches. This CDR3 is built from 13 residues. Germline loops: CDR1 SQVTM, CDR2 ANQGSEA. The whole variable domain, filled in from reference TRBV29-1 and TRBJ1-1, reads SAVISQKPSRDICQRGTSLTIQCQVDSQVTMMFWYRQQPGQSLTLIATANQGSEATYESGFVIDKFPISRPNLTFSTLTVSNMSPEDSSIYLCSVENRGFSEAFFGQGTRLTVV.

CDR3 region: CSARGPRTSGYEQYF. In DNA form, the CDR3 reads TGCAGTGCTAGAGGCCCCCGGACTAGCGGCTACGAGCAGTACTTC. The chain joins TRBV20-1 to TRBJ2-7, with 10 bases that match TRBD2. Germline CDR1 reads DFQATT; CDR2 reads SNEGSKA (reference sequence). After removal of 1 base from V and 3 bases from J, the junction contained 6 bases not matched to a gene. This CDR3 region has 15 residues.

This chain joins TRBV30 and TRBJ2-2, with D perhaps being TRBD1 or TRBD2 (5 bases each). Germline CDR1 reads GTSNPN; CDR2 reads SVGIG (reference sequence). This CDR3 contains 17 residues. The V gene lost 1 base and the J gene lost 7 bases, with 22 bases spanning the gap. In nucleotides, the CDR3 is TGTGCCTGGAGTGCCATGTTCCGGGACCCTGGAGGCGGGGAGCTGTTTTTT. Protein: CAWSAMFRDPGGGELFF.

The chain links TRBV7-8 to TRBJ2-4; the D is unclear. V was cut by 2 bases and J by 8 bases, with 10 bases left in between. This CDR3 contains 13 residues. CDR1 and CDR2 from the germline V gene are SGHVS and FQNEAQ. Written as DNA, the CDR3 is TGTGCCAGCAGCTTATACGTCGGAGACATTCAGTACTTC. Residues: CASSLYVGDIQYF.

The V call is TRBV6-5, the J call TRBJ2-7, with 8 bases fitting TRBD2. Germline CDR1 and CDR2: MNHEY and SVGAGI. V shed 2 bases and J 3 bases; nucleotides not matched to a gene: 6. CDR3 length: 15 amino acids. DNA for the CDR3: TGTGCCAGCAGTTACGACGGGGCGGGAGGCTACGAGCAGTACTTC. Protein product: CASSYDGAGGYEQYF.

The chain uses TRBV29-1 and TRBJ2-1, with no clear D. V gave up 6 bases and J gave up 4 bases, with 16 bases separating them. There are 14 residues in the CDR3. The germline V gene encodes CDR1 SQVTM and CDR2 ANQGSEA. The CDR3 DNA reads as TGCAGCGTAAGGACCGCTTCTGCTTACAATGAGCAGTTCTTC. Its protein product is CSVRTASAYNEQFF.

V is TRBV9 and J is TRBJ1-2; 9 bases fit TRBD1. With 0 bases clipped from V and 4 bases from J, the junction kept 10 bases outside the gene matches. CDR1 SGDLS and CDR2 YYNGEE come from the germline V gene. The CDR3 length is 17 residues. CDR3 region: CASSVGFSTGGIYGYTF. The DNA of the CDR3 is TGTGCCAGCAGCGTAGGGTTTTCTACAGGGGGCATCTATGGCTACACCTTC.

This clonotype was seen more than once but under ten times. The V and J genes are TRBV3-1 and TRBJ2-3, with a weak D call TRBD1 (6 bases). This CDR3 comprises 14 residues. Per germline, CDR1 LGHDT and CDR2 YNNKEL (reference sequence). V was shortened by 6 bases and J by 2 bases, with 12 bases between the two germline ends. The CDR3, as DNA: TGTGCCAGCAGTCCTCGGACAGACACAGATACGCAGTATTTT. Translating it yields CASSPRTDTDTQYF.

This chain links TRBV9 with TRBJ2-1; D is unclear. Looked up from germline, CDR1 is SGDLS and CDR2 is YYNGEE. The CDR3 runs to 15 residues. V was trimmed by 3 bases and J by 0 bases, leaving 10 bases between them. DNA of the CDR3: TGTGCCAGCAGCGCAACTGCCTACTCCTACAATGAGCAGTTCTTC. Amino acid sequence: CASSATAYSYNEQFF.

V and J are TRBV7-9 and TRBJ1-5; D is perhaps TRBD1 (6 bases). There are 14 residues in the CDR3. Trimming left V 7 bases short and J 6 bases short, with 16 bases between. Germline CDR1 and CDR2: SEHNR and FQNEAQ (reference sequence). CDR3 amino acids: CASTSDRSGQPQHF. The CDR3 DNA reads TGTGCCAGCACTTCCGACAGGTCGGGTCAGCCCCAGCATTTT.

The rearrangement joins TRBV19 to TRBJ1-1, with D perhaps matching TRBD1 (6 bases). Trimming stripped 5 bases from V and 2 bases from J, with 12 bases between. The germline CDR1 and CDR2 sequences are LNHDA and SQIVND (reference sequence). This CDR3 has 14 amino acids. Here the CDR3 DNA reads TGTGCCAGTAGTCCAGAGGGGGGCAACACTGAAGCTTTCTTT. As protein: CASSPEGGNTEAFF. The entire variable domain, with the rest obtained from reference TRBV19 and TRBJ1-1, is as follows: DGGITQSPKYLFRKEGQNVTLSCEQNLNHDAMYWYRQDPGQGLRLIYYSQIVNDFQKGDIAEGYSVSREKKESFPLTVTSAQKNPTAFYLCASSPEGGNTEAFFGQGTRLTVV.

The rearrangement joins TRBV7-9 to TRBJ2-7; 7 bases match TRBD1. There are 16 residues in the CDR3. J lost 0 bases, V lost 3 bases, and 8 bases had no gene match. CDR1 SEHNR and CDR2 FQNEAQ come from the germline V gene (reference sequence). Here the CDR3 reads CASSLLTDRSSYEQYF. The CDR3, as DNA: TGTGCCAGCAGCTTGCTAACGGACAGGTCCTCCTACGAGCAGTACTTC.